Sequencing of this TCR beta chain was carried out in a study of cytomegalovirus exposure and HLA in healthy donors. Study-wide results and limits: Accurate prediction of HLA-A and HLA-B alleles (for most subjects) was reportedly achieved from TCR beta sequences.

Note on this clone: What it recognizes is unknown.

Trimming left V 3 bases short and J 5 bases short, with 12 bases between. In germline, CDR1 is SGHTS, CDR2 YDEGEE. CDR3 length equals 14 residues. Primers: 60 Vbeta forward and 13 Jbeta reverse. Method: immunoSEQ multiplex PCR; TCRdb's copy keeps in-frame clones and lacks some. The sample shows roughly 200,000 clones, 77% of them seen only once. The receptor was derived from a woman aged 55 to 70 in good health and CMV-seropositive. Sequencing input: PBMCs. The chain recombines TRBV5-8 with TRBJ2-1, with D perhaps matching TRBD2 (5 bases). Here the CDR3 DNA reads TGTGCCAGCAGCTACGGACTGAGGGACAATGAGCAGTTCTTC. Translating it yields CASSYGLRDNEQFF.